A single sample is the source of the 18 T cell receptor beta chains below, sequenced in a study of T cells after yellow fever vaccination. TCRdb re-analysed the 5' RACE reads in MiXCR, keeping a single row per CDR3 protein. The data hold about 350,000 distinct CDR3 sequences, with approximately 4% observed a single time. The starting material was PBMCs, obtained 5 days after the yellow fever booster vaccination. These receptors came from a young man who received the YFV17D yellow fever vaccine.

This clonotype came up a few times. The rearrangement uses TRBV7-3 and TRBJ1-1, with a tentative D call TRBD1 (5 bases). V was cut by 2 bases and J by 7 bases, with 11 bases left in between. Germline CDR1 is SGHTA and CDR2 is FQGTGA. The length of the CDR3 is 13 residues. For the CDR3, the DNA is TGTGCCAGCAGCTTACCAGGGATCGGTGAAGCTTTCTTT. Protein sequence: CASSLPGIGEAFF. Combining the CDR3 with reference TRBV7-3 and TRBJ1-1 gives the whole variable domain GAGVSQTPSNKVTEKGKYVELRCDPISGHTALYWYRQSLGQGPEFLIYFQGTGAADDSGLPNDRFFAVRPEGSVSTLKIQRTERGDSAVYLCASSLPGIGEAFFGQGTRLTVV.

This chain connects TRBV5-6 to TRBJ2-3; TRBD2 aligns across 7 bases. The V gene end was trimmed by 2 bases and the J gene end by 3 bases; junction bases not matched to a gene: 6. Per the germline V gene, CDR1 is SGHDT and CDR2 is YYEEEE. The CDR3 is 15 amino acids. The CDR3 sequence is CASSFRGERTDTQYF. In DNA, the CDR3 is TGTGCCAGCAGCTTTCGGGGGGAGAGGACAGATACGCAGTATTTT.

This clonotype was seen many times. V and J are TRBV4-1 and TRBJ1-5; weak D call: TRBD1 (5 bases). Trimming shortened V by 1 base and J by 4 bases, and 11 bases separated the two germline ends. Germline lookup yields CDR1 MGHRA and CDR2 YSYEKL. The CDR3 covers 15 residues. CDR3 sequence reads: CASSQVLGVNQPQHF. The DNA for the CDR3 is TGCGCCAGCAGCCAAGTACTAGGGGTTAATCAGCCCCAGCATTTT.

There are many counts of this clonotype. The J gene is TRBJ1-1, the V gene TRBV12-3 or TRBV12-4; the match to TRBD1 covers 7 bases. The ends lost 6 bases at V and 0 bases at J; junction bases unmatched: 4. The CDR3 length is 14 residues. DNA of the CDR3: TGTGCCAGCAGCCTAGGGACAGTGAACACTGAAGCTTTCTTT. It translates to CASSLGTVNTEAFF.

This clonotype was counted only a few times. The chain recombines TRBV28 with TRBJ1-2, with TRBD1 matching 7 bases. V gave up 6 bases and J gave up 6 bases; unmatched junction bases: 7. The CDR3 totals 13 residues. Per the germline V gene, CDR1 is MDHEN and CDR2 is SYDVKM. The CDR3 DNA is TGTGCCAGCAGAGTGACAGGGTCCCATGGCTACACCTTC. This sequence encodes CASRVTGSHGYTF.

This clonotype was counted only a few times. J is TRBJ2-3 and V is TRBV20-1; D may correspond to TRBD1 or TRBD2 (5 bases each). The CDR3 is 16 amino acids. The germline gives CDR1 DFQATT, CDR2 SNEGSKA (reference sequence). V was pared by 7 bases and J by 1 base, with 21 bases between. The CDR3 here is CSVRRWRQGGTDTQYF. CDR3 bases: TGCAGTGTTCGGCGTTGGAGGCAGGGCGGCACAGATACGCAGTATTTT.

This clonotype has just a few counts. The V gene is TRBV5-5, the J gene TRBJ2-2, with D unresolved. V shed 3 bases and J shed 5 bases, with 11 bases lying between them. The CDR3 contains 14 residues. Germline CDR1 and CDR2: SGHKS and YYEKEE (reference sequence). This CDR3 reads CASSWLRGTGELFF. CDR3 nucleotide sequence: TGTGCCAGCAGCTGGCTTAGAGGTACCGGGGAGCTGTTTTTT. Full variable domain (outside the CDR3, taken from reference TRBV5-5 and TRBJ2-2): DAGVTQSPTHLIKTRGQQVTLRCSPISGHKSVSWYQQVLGQGPQFIFQYYEKEERGRGNFPDRFSARQFPNYSSELNVNALLLGDSALYLCASSWLRGTGELFFGEGSRLTVL.

The genes are TRBV7-2 and TRBJ1-6; 9 nucleotides agree with TRBD1. Trimming at V came to 1 base and at J to 7 bases, leaving 5 bases not matched to a gene. CDR1 is SGHTA, CDR2 FQGNSA, per germline. The CDR3 length is 16 residues. CDR3: CASSLEGQGWNSPLHF. CDR3 coding DNA: TGTGCCAGCAGCTTAGAGGGACAGGGATGGAATTCACCCCTCCACTTT.

The CDR3 is CASSFPKTRTTRYNEQFF. CDR3 sequence (DNA): TGTGCCAGCAGCTTCCCCAAGACCAGGACCACCAGATATAATGAGCAGTTCTTC. This chain connects TRBV7-9 to TRBJ2-1; D is uncertain. Germline-derived CDR1 and CDR2 are SEHNR and FQNEAQ (reference sequence). CDR3 size: 18 residues. Trimming removed 3 bases from V and 7 bases from J, with 25 bases in between.

The table lists this clonotype with a few counts. The chain has TRBV7-8 and TRBJ1-3, with D unresolved. CDR1 is SGHVS, CDR2 FQNEAQ, per germline. This CDR3 spans 11 amino acids. Between the trimmed V and J ends, which lost 5 bases and 3 bases, there was a span of 2 bases. The CDR3 loop reads CASSGGNTIYF. In DNA, the CDR3 is TGTGCCAGCAGCGGTGGAAACACCATATATTTT.

This clonotype showed up many times. The chain combines TRBV5-1 with TRBJ1-2, with a tentative D call TRBD1 (5 bases). This CDR3 has 19 amino acids. The V gene's germline CDR1 is SGHRS and CDR2 YFSETQ. Trimming cost V 3 bases and J 4 bases, with 28 bases left between them. The CDR3 DNA sequence: TGCGCCAGCAGCTCAATTGTGGCCGTTTCCATTTCTGGGGGCTATGGCTACACCTTC. It codes for CASSSIVAVSISGGYGYTF.

This clonotype has a handful of counts. The rearrangement uses TRBV5-1 and TRBJ1-2; D perhaps matches TRBD1 (6 bases). The V gene lost 4 bases and the J gene lost 2 bases, with 12 bases spanning the gap. Looked up from germline, CDR1 is SGHRS and CDR2 is YFSETQ. This CDR3 has 14 amino acids. The CDR3 spells CASSPGDTNYGYTF. The CDR3 region has the DNA TGCGCCAGCAGCCCAGGGGACACCAACTATGGCTACACCTTC.

V is TRBV6-5 and J is TRBJ1-2; D is ambiguous. V lost 2 bases, J lost 2 bases, and 12 bases lay in between. Germline assignment: CDR1 MNHEY and CDR2 SVGAGI. The CDR3 runs to 15 residues. The CDR3 reads CASSYLSRANYGYTF. CDR3 nucleotide sequence: TGTGCCAGCAGTTACCTCTCGAGGGCCAACTATGGCTACACCTTC.

With respect to this clonotype: An end of the junction differs from the germline gene, which may be a read error. The V and J genes are TRBV5-4 and TRBJ1-1; a possible D gene is TRBD1 (6 bases). The CDR3 is made up of 11 amino acids. Germline V gene data show CDR1 as SGHNT and CDR2 as YYREEE (reference sequence). CDR3: CASCLGGPGVF. The CDR3 bases are TGTGCCAGCTGTCTGGGGGGGCCCGGAGTCTTT.

The chain employs TRBV6-1 and TRBJ2-6; maybe TRBD1 (5 bases). V lost 1 base to trimming and J lost 2 bases, with 9 bases between them. The germline gives CDR1 MNHNS, CDR2 SASEGT. The CDR3 extends over 16 amino acids. For the CDR3, the DNA is TGTGCCAGCAGTGAAGACGAGACAGCTGGGGCCAACGTCCTGACTTTC. It translates to CASSEDETAGANVLTF.

The chain carries TRBV20-1 and TRBJ2-1, with TRBD2 matching over 10 bases. Germline trimming cut 5 bases from V and 5 bases from J; bases unmatched to any gene: 9. The V gene's germline CDR1 is DFQATT and CDR2 SNEGSKA (reference sequence). The CDR3 is 15 residues long. The CDR3 bases are TGCAGTGCTTCTCCGAGCGGGGGGGCCCACAATGAGCAGTTCTTC. It translates to CSASPSGGAHNEQFF.

The chain has TRBV20-1 and TRBJ2-1; 9 positions agree with TRBD1. The V gene end was trimmed by 6 bases and the J gene end by 6 bases; junction bases not matched to a gene: 9. The germline V gene has CDR1 DFQATT and CDR2 SNEGSKA (reference sequence). The length of the CDR3 is 14 residues. CDR3 DNA: TGCAGTGCCAGCGAAATGGACAGGGGCAATGAGCAGTTCTTC. It is translated as CSASEMDRGNEQFF.

Ten or more counts support this clonotype. The V call is TRBV4-3, the J call TRBJ2-3, with 7 bases identical to TRBD1. Germline V gives CDR1 LGHNA, CDR2 YSLEER. J was trimmed by 4 bases and V by 2 bases; bases with no gene match: 9. The CDR3 extends over 16 amino acids. In nucleotides, the CDR3 is TGCGCCAGCAGCCAAACGAAGACAGGGCCGTCAGATACGCAGTATTTT. It translates to CASSQTKTGPSDTQYF.